A single sample is the source of the 14 T cell receptor beta chains below, sequenced in a study of cytomegalovirus exposure and HLA in healthy donors. TCRdb keeps only in-frame clones here, not all; method: immunoSEQ multiplex PCR. The sample lists under 200,000 clones; 86% were seen once. Sequencing used PBMCs. These receptors originate from a woman between 18 and 29 years old in good health and CMV-seronegative.

This rearrangement joins TRBV30 to TRBJ1-1, with a tentative D call TRBD1 (6 bases). The CDR3 covers 14 residues. Trimming removed 3 bases from V and 1 base from J, with 12 bases in between. Germline lookup yields CDR1 GTSNPN and CDR2 SVGIG (reference sequence). This CDR3 is CAWSLLQGNTEAFF. The CDR3 bases are TGTGCCTGGAGCTTACTACAGGGGAACACTGAAGCTTTCTTT.

A note on this clone: Other DNA sequences in the sample encode the same CDR3. The V call is TRBV5-1, the J call TRBJ2-5; 7 nucleotides match TRBD2. This CDR3 has 13 residues. The J segment lost 3 bases and the V segment lost 2 bases, leaving 1 base of the junction unmatched. Germline V gives CDR1 SGHRS, CDR2 YFSETQ. The CDR3 DNA reads as TGCGCCAGCAGCTTAAGCGGGGAAGAGACCCAGTACTTC. Translating gives CASSLSGEETQYF. Full variable domain (outside the CDR3, taken from reference TRBV5-1 and TRBJ2-5): KAGVTQTPRYLIKTRGQQVTLSCSPISGHRSVSWYQQTPGQGLQFLFEYFSETQRNKGNFPGRFSGRQFSNSRSEMNVSTLELGDSALYLCASSLSGEETQYFGPGTRLLVL.

The V gene is TRBV9, the J gene TRBJ2-3; 8 nucleotides agree with TRBD2. Germline V gives CDR1 SGDLS, CDR2 YYNGEE. This CDR3 has 14 residues. The ends lost 7 bases at V and 1 base at J; junction bases unmatched: 5. CDR3: CASAGGGRTDTQYF. CDR3 nucleotides: TGTGCCAGCGCCGGGGGGGGGCGCACAGATACGCAGTATTTT.

By frequency in the sample, this clone is medium-sized (0.01 to 0.1%). The rearrangement joins TRBV6-6 to TRBJ2-7; D unresolved. The CDR3 has 15 amino acids. V was pared by 2 bases and J by 1 base, with 12 bases between. CDR1 and CDR2 (germline): MNHNY, SVGAGI (reference sequence). The CDR3: CASSYRSGLSYEQYF. CDR3 in DNA: TGTGCCAGCAGTTACCGCTCGGGTTTGTCCTACGAGCAGTACTTC.

V gene TRBV7-8 combines with J gene TRBJ2-2; 9 nucleotides match TRBD1. Germline V CDR1 and CDR2: SGHVS, FQNEAQ. The CDR3 spans 15 residues. J gave up 3 bases and V 4 bases, and 3 bases lay outside the gene matches. Here the CDR3 DNA reads TGTGCCAGCAGCTACAGGGGGCGCGACACCGGGGAGCTGTTTTTT. This gives the protein CASSYRGRDTGELFF.

This clone showed up just once. This CDR3 reads CASSLIGAPEAFF. As DNA, the CDR3 is TGTGCCAGCAGTTTGATAGGGGCCCCTGAAGCTTTCTTT. V gene TRBV28 combines with J gene TRBJ1-1; tentative D call: TRBD1 (5 bases). The V end lost 3 bases, the J end lost 6 bases, and 11 bases lay between the germline ends. In germline, CDR1 is MDHEN, CDR2 SYDVKM. The CDR3 is made up of 13 amino acids.

This clone came up once. The chain has TRBV7-9 and TRBJ1-2, with TRBD1 identical over 8 bases. CDR3 length equals 15 residues. V shed 5 bases, J shed 6 bases, and the junction held 11 bases outside the gene matches. Germline CDR1 and CDR2: SEHNR and FQNEAQ (reference sequence). CDR3 bases: TGTGCCAGCAGCCCTACCCGGGGACAGGCCCATGGCTACACCTTC. It codes for CASSPTRGQAHGYTF.

This clone has only a few counts. V usage is TRBV6-1 and J usage is TRBJ1-2, with 8 nucleotides matching TRBD1. Germline trimming cut 5 bases from V and 4 bases from J; bases unmatched to any gene: 3. Germline assignment: CDR1 MNHNS and CDR2 SASEGT. The CDR3 contains 13 residues. CDR3: CASSPGGGYGYTF. CDR3 coding DNA: TGTGCCAGCAGTCCAGGGGGCGGCTATGGCTACACCTTC.

This chain joins TRBV6-1 and TRBJ1-5; D is uncertain. Trimming cost V 8 bases and J 14 bases, with 7 bases left between them. Germline values: CDR1 MNHNS, CDR2 SASEGT. This CDR3 contains 8 residues. The chain's CDR3 is CASLGKHF. The CDR3 bases are TGTGCCAGCCTAGGAAAGCATTTT.

This chain joins TRBV18 and TRBJ2-7, with TRBD2 identical over 8 bases. Germline V gene data show CDR1 as KGHSH and CDR2 as LQKENI. V trimming: 1 base; J trimming: 7 bases; junction bases outside the gene matches: 9. The CDR3 covers 15 residues. This chain's CDR3 is CASSPLGKAGVEQYF. The CDR3 DNA is TGTGCCAGCTCACCACTTGGGAAAGCGGGAGTGGAGCAGTACTTC.

The chain joins TRBV15 to TRBJ1-3; no firm D call. CDR3 length: 15 amino acids. V gave up 3 bases and J gave up 0 bases, with 9 bases separating them. Germline loops: CDR1 LNHNV, CDR2 YYDKDF (reference sequence). CDR3 sequence (DNA): TGTGCCACCAGCAGTGGAGACGACTCTGGAAACACCATATATTTT. Translating gives CATSSGDDSGNTIYF.

The genes are TRBV30 and TRBJ1-5, with a tentative D call TRBD1 (6 bases). The CDR3 is 14 residues long. V was pared by 1 base and J by 4 bases, with 11 bases between. Germline V CDR1 and CDR2: GTSNPN, SVGIG (reference sequence). The CDR3 here is CAWSGGGGNQPQHF. The CDR3 region has the DNA TGTGCCTGGAGTGGGGGAGGGGGAAATCAGCCCCAGCATTTT.

The chain combines TRBV5-1 with TRBJ1-2; possible D gene TRBD1, 6 bases. This CDR3 has 12 residues. With 1 base removed from V and 8 bases from J, the gap between germline ends came to 9 bases. CDR1 is SGHRS, CDR2 YFSETQ, per germline. The CDR3 loop reads CASSLSRGGYTF. Written as DNA, the CDR3 is TGCGCCAGCAGCTTGTCGAGGGGGGGCTACACCTTC.

The V call is TRBV27, the J call TRBJ1-2; no reliable D call. V was trimmed by 6 bases and J by 1 base, leaving 15 bases between them. From germline, CDR1 is MNHEY and CDR2 SMNVEV (reference sequence). The CDR3 has 15 amino acids. CDR3 DNA sequence: TGTGCCAGCAGGGCCTACAAGAGCGTTAACTATGGCTACACCTTC. Encoded protein: CASRAYKSVNYGYTF.